Listed here are 15 T cell receptor beta chains from one sample, sequenced in a study of T cell changes during pregnancy in multiple sclerosis. Using immunoSEQ multiplex PCR, the repertoire was profiled, and TCRdb retains in-frame clones only, with some absent. The sample includes 30,000 to 50,000 clones, 85% to 95% of them seen just once. Sample: CD4+ T cells from peripheral blood mononuclear cells, taken after pregnancy. The source is a female donor with multiple sclerosis, enrolled in a pregnancy study.

The V gene is TRBV19, the J gene TRBJ1-1, with 7 nucleotides matching TRBD1. This CDR3 has 14 residues. The germline V gene encodes CDR1 LNHDA and CDR2 SQIVND (reference sequence). V shed 5 bases, J shed 1 base, and the junction held 4 bases outside the gene matches. Here the CDR3 reads CASSAGQTNTEAFF. The DNA of the CDR3 is TGTGCCAGTAGTGCGGGACAGACGAACACTGAAGCTTTCTTT. Complete variable domain (other parts from reference TRBV19 and TRBJ1-1): DGGITQSPKYLFRKEGQNVTLSCEQNLNHDAMYWYRQDPGQGLRLIYYSQIVNDFQKGDIAEGYSVSREKKESFPLTVTSAQKNPTAFYLCASSAGQTNTEAFFGQGTRLTVV.

CDR3 protein: CASSLRGGRETQYF. The CDR3 DNA reads as TGCGCCAGCAGCTTGCGCGGGGGACGAGAGACCCAGTACTTC. The chain links TRBV5-1 to TRBJ2-5; 7 bases are shared with TRBD2. The CDR3 contains 14 residues. The ends lost 1 base at V and 4 bases at J; junction bases unmatched: 4. CDR1 and CDR2 (germline): SGHRS, YFSETQ.

The chain carries TRBV29-1 and TRBJ2-7; D unresolved. CDR1 is SQVTM, CDR2 ANQGSEA, per germline. CDR3 size: 10 residues. V was shortened by 6 bases and J by 5 bases, with 8 bases between the two germline ends. Here the CDR3 reads CSVGRDEQYF. The CDR3, as DNA: TGCAGCGTCGGTCGCGACGAGCAGTACTTC.

The chain recombines TRBV7-6 with TRBJ1-2; TRBD1 aligns across 8 bases. This CDR3 is 14 amino acids long. Germline CDR1 is SGHVS and CDR2 is FNYEAQ. Trimming at V came to 5 bases and at J to 4 bases, leaving 6 bases not matched to a gene. CDR3 nucleotides: TGTGCCAGCAGCCACAGGGGGGCCTTCTATGGCTACACCTTC. Translation: CASSHRGAFYGYTF.

This clone came up once. This chain links TRBV11-2 with TRBJ2-1; 10 bases fit TRBD1. V dropped 6 bases and J dropped 8; count of bases not matched to a gene: 10. The CDR3 is 15 residues long. CDR1 is SGHAT and CDR2 is FQNNGV in the germline V gene. The CDR3 bases are TGTGCCAGCAGGAGGCCCGGGACAGGGGTGGATGAGCAGTTCTTC. This codes for CASRRPGTGVDEQFF.

V and J are TRBV6-1 and TRBJ1-1, with 9 bases lining up with TRBD1. The germline gives CDR1 MNHNS, CDR2 SASEGT. V lost 7 bases, J lost 1 base, and 7 bases stayed unmatched. CDR3 length: 15 amino acids. The CDR3 bases are TGTGCCAGCAACCCACGGGGACAGGGGAACACTGAAGCTTTCTTT. Translation gives CASNPRGQGNTEAFF.

J is TRBJ2-1 and V is TRBV18; D unresolved. CDR3 length equals 15 residues. Looked up from germline, CDR1 is KGHSH and CDR2 is LQKENI. V was clipped by 1 base and J by 4 bases, with 11 bases between them. This chain's CDR3 is CASSPLSPRYNEQFF. The CDR3 coding sequence is TGTGCCAGCTCACCACTGAGTCCCCGTTACAATGAGCAGTTCTTC.

In nucleotides, the CDR3 is TGTGCCAGCAGCGTAGGCCCCGCGGCTCTCAGATCCACCGGGGAGCTGTTTTTT. Residues: CASSVGPAALRSTGELFF. The chain joins TRBV9 to TRBJ2-2; D remains unclear. Trimming stripped 0 bases from V and 4 bases from J, with 19 bases between. CDR3 length: 18 amino acids. The germline CDR1 and CDR2 sequences are SGDLS and YYNGEE.

This clone was detected a few times. The chain combines TRBV18 with TRBJ1-1; possible D gene TRBD1, 6 bases. Germline CDR1 KGHSH, CDR2 LQKENI. The CDR3 totals 14 residues. The V end lost 1 base, the J end lost 4 bases, and 10 bases lay between the germline ends. The CDR3, as DNA: TGTGCCAGCTCACCACGGAGAGGGGGCACTGAAGCTTTCTTT. This translates into CASSPRRGGTEAFF.

The genes are TRBV15 and TRBJ1-4; TRBD1 matches 7 bases. V gave up 4 bases and J gave up 5 bases; unmatched junction bases: 7. This CDR3 is built from 15 residues. CDR1 and CDR2 from the germline V gene are LNHNV and YYDKDF (reference sequence). CDR3 bases: TGTGCCACCAGCAAACTGACAGGGCCGAATGAAAAACTGTTTTTT. This sequence encodes CATSKLTGPNEKLFF.

The rearrangement uses TRBV6-5 and TRBJ1-1; TRBD1 might be the D (5 bases). The V gene's germline CDR1 is MNHEY and CDR2 SVGAGI. The CDR3 contains 14 residues. Between the trimmed V and J ends, which lost 5 bases and 1 base, there was a span of 11 bases. The DNA of the CDR3 is TGTGCCAGCAGTACAGGACGGTCGAACACTGAAGCTTTCTTT. This sequence encodes CASSTGRSNTEAFF.

A single count supports this clone. The chain is built from TRBV6-4 and TRBJ2-3; D might be TRBD1 (5 bases). Germline lookup yields CDR1 MRHNA and CDR2 SNTAGT. The CDR3 is made up of 16 amino acids. V gave up 1 base and J gave up 2 bases, with 13 bases separating them. The CDR3: CASSDYPTVLTDTQYF. The CDR3, as DNA: TGTGCCAGCAGTGACTATCCGACAGTTCTCACAGATACGCAGTATTTT.

The genes are TRBV5-5 and TRBJ2-7, with TRBD2 as a possible D gene (7 bases). Germline loops: CDR1 SGHKS, CDR2 YYEKEE (reference sequence). This CDR3 has 15 residues. V was pared by 6 bases and J by 0 bases, with 16 bases between. The CDR3: CASTVGGGSSYEQYF. The CDR3 coding sequence is TGTGCCAGCACCGTGGGAGGGGGGAGCTCCTACGAGCAGTACTTC.

This chain links TRBV15 with TRBJ1-4; D might be TRBD1 (5 bases). V was shortened by 3 bases and J by 4 bases, with 12 bases between the two germline ends. This CDR3 is built from 15 residues. Germline V CDR1 and CDR2: LNHNV, YYDKDF (reference sequence). In nucleotides, the CDR3 is TGTGCCACCAGCAGTTCGACGGGGGGTAATGAAAAACTGTTTTTT. Its translation is CATSSSTGGNEKLFF.

The count of this clone is one. The CDR3 is CASSRRGRDEQYF. In nucleotides, the CDR3 is TGTGCCAGCAGTCGGAGGGGGCGCGACGAGCAGTACTTC. The rearrangement uses TRBV9 and TRBJ2-7; D might be TRBD1 (7 bases). Trimming removed 5 bases at V and 5 bases at J, with 14 bases between. Germline loops: CDR1 SGDLS, CDR2 YYNGEE. The CDR3 has 13 amino acids.